A single sample gave rise to the 30 T cell receptor beta chains below, sequenced in a study of cytotoxic CD8 clonotypes in ibrutinib-treated CLL. The repertoire was sequenced with immunoSEQ multiplex PCR; TCRdb's copy has only in-frame clones and lacks some. The repertoire consists of about 270,000 clones, with approximately 76% occurring once and the leading ten covering about 5.7%. Sequenced material: PBMCs, taken at disease progression, from a patient treated with ibrutinib. These receptors were taken from a human donor with chronic lymphocytic leukemia.

The chain couples TRBV29-1 to TRBJ1-1; possibly TRBD1 for D (5 bases). CDR1 SQVTM and CDR2 ANQGSEA come from the germline V gene. V gave up 0 bases and J gave up 4 bases, with 12 bases separating them. CDR3 length: 14 residues. The CDR3 is CSVEEGGVGTEAFF. The CDR3 coding sequence is TGCAGCGTTGAAGAGGGAGGGGTCGGCACTGAAGCTTTCTTT.

The genes are TRBV19 and TRBJ1-2, with D hard to call. CDR1 and CDR2 (germline): LNHDA, SQIVND (reference sequence). Between the trimmed V and J ends, which lost 2 bases and 4 bases, there was a span of 14 bases. CDR3 size: 15 residues. The DNA for the CDR3 is TGTGCCAGTAGTATAATAGCAGGCACTACCTATGGCTACACCTTC. It codes for CASSIIAGTTYGYTF.

This chain connects TRBV10-3 to TRBJ2-7, with D tentatively TRBD1 (5 bases). From germline, CDR1 is ENHRY and CDR2 SYGVKD. Trimming took off 8 bases at V and 2 bases at J, with 13 bases between the two ends. CDR3 size: 13 residues. CDR3 loop: CAIAQGGPYEQYF. The CDR3 nucleotides are TGTGCCATCGCGCAGGGTGGACCCTACGAGCAGTACTTC.

This clone came up a few times. The rearrangement links TRBV7-8 to TRBJ2-7; D gene uncertain. This CDR3 contains 13 residues. Per the germline V gene, CDR1 is SGHVS and CDR2 is FQNEAQ. The ends were cut back, 1 base at V and 2 bases at J, with 6 bases in the middle. The CDR3 DNA is TGTGCCAGCAGCTTAGGGATTGCCTACGAGCAGTACTTC. Protein: CASSLGIAYEQYF.

This clone was recorded a few times. The rearrangement uses TRBV5-1 and TRBJ2-5, with D hard to call. Trimming cost V 4 bases and J 7 bases, with 8 bases left between them. Germline-derived CDR1 and CDR2 are SGHRS and YFSETQ. This CDR3 is 11 amino acids long. CDR3 amino acids: CASSQETTQYF. Written as DNA, the CDR3 is TGCGCCAGCAGCCAGGAGACGACCCAGTACTTC.

The genes are TRBV5-5 and TRBJ1-5, with no clear D. In germline, CDR1 is SGHKS, CDR2 YYEKEE (reference sequence). V was pared by 0 bases and J by 5 bases, with 6 bases between. The CDR3 is 13 amino acids. This CDR3 reads CASSLVADQPQHF. The CDR3 DNA sequence: TGTGCCAGCAGCTTGGTTGCGGATCAGCCCCAGCATTTT.

The chain is built from TRBV5-6 and TRBJ2-7, with D unresolved. V lost 4 bases and J 0 bases, leaving 14 bases between the germline ends. Germline lookup yields CDR1 SGHDT and CDR2 YYEEEE. The CDR3 sequence is 15 residues long. CDR3 DNA: TGTGCCAGCAGCCCCTTGCGAAGACTCTCCTACGAGCAGTACTTC. Translating it yields CASSPLRRLSYEQYF.

The chain couples TRBV29-1 to TRBJ2-5; TRBD1 might be the D (7 bases). The V end lost 0 bases, the J end lost 5 bases, and 13 bases lay between the germline ends. The germline CDR1 and CDR2 sequences are SQVTM and ANQGSEA. The CDR3 length is 14 residues. The CDR3 reads CSVEEGPGGETQYF. The CDR3 DNA follows: TGCAGCGTTGAAGAAGGTCCAGGGGGGGAGACCCAGTACTTC.

This chain joins TRBV7-8 and TRBJ2-4; 13 bases fit TRBD2. Losses at the gene ends were 5 bases for V and 7 bases for J; bases not matched to a gene: 11. CDR1 is SGHVS, CDR2 FQNEAQ, per germline. CDR3 size: 17 residues. The CDR3 DNA is TGTGCCAGCAGCCGACGAGGACTAGCGGGAGCTGGTAACATTCAGTACTTC. It translates to CASSRRGLAGAGNIQYF.

The chain recombines TRBV10-3 with TRBJ2-3, with D unclear. Germline-derived CDR1 and CDR2 are ENHRY and SYGVKD. With 2 bases removed from V and 4 bases from J, the gap between germline ends came to 13 bases. This CDR3 is built from 15 residues. The CDR3 DNA follows: TGTGCCATCAGTGAGGGACGGGCCCACGCAGATACGCAGTATTTT. It encodes CAISEGRAHADTQYF.

The V call is TRBV9, the J call TRBJ2-2; a weak D match, TRBD1 (6 bases). CDR3 size: 18 residues. The germline V gene encodes CDR1 SGDLS and CDR2 YYNGEE. The V end lost 3 bases, the J end lost 0 bases, and 18 bases lay between the germline ends. CDR3 protein: CASSAPMRGTPNTGELFF. CDR3 DNA: TGTGCCAGCAGCGCACCCATGAGGGGGACACCGAACACCGGGGAGCTGTTTTTT.

The chain carries TRBV29-1 and TRBJ2-5, with TRBD2 matching 8 bases. This CDR3 region has 19 residues. Unmatched junction bases numbered 27, after V lost 7 bases and J lost 5 bases. Per the germline V gene, CDR1 is SQVTM and CDR2 is ANQGSEA. This CDR3 is CSAPIRAARGGLVFETQYF. The CDR3, as DNA: TGCAGCGCCCCAATCCGGGCTGCCCGGGGGGGACTAGTTTTTGAGACCCAGTACTTC.

The V and J genes are TRBV7-2 and TRBJ2-5; no definite D call. The CDR3 loop spans 13 amino acids. Germline lookup yields CDR1 SGHTA and CDR2 FQGNSA. V lost 5 bases and J 9 bases, leaving 16 bases between the germline ends. The CDR3 sequence is CASSRPGVSAQYF. The CDR3 DNA reads TGTGCCAGCAGCCGACCTGGCGTTAGTGCCCAGTACTTC. Full variable domain (rest looked up from reference TRBV7-2 and TRBJ2-5): GAGVSQSPSNKVTEKGKDVELRCDPISGHTALYWYRQSLGQGLEFLIYFQGNSAPDKSGLPSDRFSAERTGGSVSTLTIQRTQQEDSAVYLCASSRPGVSAQYFGPGTRLLVL.

The chain joins TRBV6-4 to TRBJ1-5; D remains unclear. V was clipped by 3 bases and J by 6 bases, with 9 bases between them. CDR1 is MRHNA and CDR2 is SNTAGT in the germline V gene. There are 13 residues in the CDR3. The CDR3 nucleotides read TGTGCCAGCAGTGAGCTGCCCGGTCAGCCCCAGCATTTT. Translation: CASSELPGQPQHF.

This sequence joins TRBV5-1 and TRBJ2-5; 13 bases map to TRBD2. Germline V gives CDR1 SGHRS, CDR2 YFSETQ. The CDR3 is 16 amino acids. J gave up 5 bases and V 4 bases, and 8 bases lay outside the gene matches. CDR3 coding DNA: TGCGCCAGCAGCCCTGGGACTAGCGGGATTGGGGAGACCCAGTACTTC. Amino acids: CASSPGTSGIGETQYF. The full variable domain, rest sourced from reference TRBV5-1 and TRBJ2-5, is KAGVTQTPRYLIKTRGQQVTLSCSPISGHRSVSWYQQTPGQGLQFLFEYFSETQRNKGNFPGRFSGRQFSNSRSEMNVSTLELGDSALYLCASSPGTSGIGETQYFGPGTRLLVL.

The chain joins TRBV9 to TRBJ2-5, with D uncertain. From germline, CDR1 is SGDLS and CDR2 YYNGEE. The CDR3 has 15 residues. Trimming removed 0 bases from V and 2 bases from J, with 11 bases in between. The CDR3 loop reads CASSVGWASQETQYF. CDR3 coding DNA: TGTGCCAGCAGCGTAGGGTGGGCCTCGCAAGAGACCCAGTACTTC.

The chain couples TRBV6-5 to TRBJ2-7; D remains ambiguous. The ends were cut back, 0 bases at V and 2 bases at J, with 8 bases in the middle. The germline gives CDR1 MNHEY, CDR2 SVGAGI. The CDR3 spans 14 residues. This CDR3 reads CASSYSDGPYEQYF. The CDR3 DNA reads TGTGCCAGCAGTTACTCAGACGGCCCCTACGAGCAGTACTTC.

This chain links TRBV2 with TRBJ2-5; TRBD1 matches at 12 bases. The V gene's germline CDR1 is SNHLY and CDR2 FYNNEI. The V gene end was trimmed by 6 bases and the J gene end by 5 bases; junction bases not matched to a gene: 10. This CDR3 contains 16 residues. The CDR3 loop reads CASSGTGGAFIETQYF. CDR3 bases: TGTGCCAGCAGCGGGACAGGGGGCGCGTTTATCGAGACCCAGTACTTC. Supplemented by reference TRBV2 and TRBJ2-5, the full variable domain reads EPEVTQTPSHQVTQMGQEVILRCVPISNHLYFYWYRQILGQKVEFLVSFYNNEISEKSEIFDDQFSVERPDGSNFTLKIRSTKLEDSAMYFCASSGTGGAFIETQYFGPGTRLLVL.

The rearrangement uses TRBV4-1 and TRBJ1-5, with D tentatively TRBD1 (5 bases). Germline-derived CDR1 and CDR2 are MGHRA and YSYEKL. Trimming removed 4 bases at V and 2 bases at J, with 15 bases between. This CDR3 is 16 amino acids long. In nucleotides, the CDR3 is TGCGCCAGCAGCCCCGAGGGACCGAGGGGCAATCAGCCCCAGCATTTT. Translation gives CASSPEGPRGNQPQHF.

J is TRBJ2-7 and V is TRBV7-9, with 7 bases lining up with TRBD1. CDR3 length: 13 residues. V lost 3 bases and J lost 4; bases outside the gene matches: 3. Germline V lookup: CDR1 SEHNR, CDR2 FQNEAQ (reference sequence). The CDR3 DNA sequence: TGTGCCAGCAGCTTCGGGACAGAGTACGAGCAGTACTTC. Encoded protein: CASSFGTEYEQYF. The full variable domain, with the rest looked up from reference TRBV7-9 and TRBJ2-7, is DTGVSQNPRHKITKRGQNVTFRCDPISEHNRLYWYRQTLGQGPEFLTYFQNEAQLEKSRLLSDRFSAERPKGSFSTLEIQRTEQGDSAMYLCASSFGTEYEQYFGPGTRLTVT.

A few counts support this clone. The V call is TRBV19, the J call TRBJ2-7, with 9 bases fitting TRBD2. The CDR3 is made up of 14 amino acids. V lost 6 bases, J lost 7 bases, and 10 bases stayed unmatched. CDR1 is LNHDA, CDR2 SQIVND, per germline (reference sequence). The chain's CDR3 is CASSLAGGPYEQYF. The CDR3 DNA is TGTGCCAGTAGCCTCGCGGGAGGGCCGTATGAGCAGTACTTC.

The chain has TRBV9 and TRBJ2-7; 8 nucleotides match TRBD2. Germline loops: CDR1 SGDLS, CDR2 YYNGEE. This CDR3 comprises 16 residues. V was clipped by 4 bases and J by 7 bases; unmatched bases: 16. The CDR3 reads CASSPGPVAGKREQYF. In DNA form, the CDR3 reads TGTGCCAGCAGCCCGGGGCCGGTAGCGGGAAAAAGGGAGCAGTACTTC.

The CDR3 sequence: CASSLQGTRGEQFF. The CDR3 DNA follows: TGTGCCAGCAGCTTGCAAGGGACGCGCGGTGAGCAGTTCTTC. The chain is built from TRBV5-8 and TRBJ2-1, with D perhaps matching TRBD1 or TRBD2 (5 bases each). V shed 1 base and J shed 9 bases, with 14 bases lying between them. This CDR3 has 14 residues. Germline values: CDR1 SGHTS, CDR2 YDEGEE.

This clone was seen a single time. The rearrangement uses TRBV7-9 and TRBJ1-4; weak D call: TRBD1 (6 bases). This CDR3 contains 16 residues. Looked up from germline, CDR1 is SEHNR and CDR2 is FQNEAQ (reference sequence). The V end was cut by 1 base, the J end by 4 bases, with 13 bases between. CDR3 coding DNA: TGTGCCAGCAGCTTAGGGACAGCGGGGCTTAATGAAAAACTGTTTTTT. Translating it yields CASSLGTAGLNEKLFF.

The chain carries TRBV18 and TRBJ1-5, with 7 bases fitting TRBD1. The V gene end was trimmed by 8 bases and the J gene end by 5 bases; junction bases not matched to a gene: 9. This CDR3 region has 14 residues. Germline-derived CDR1 and CDR2 are KGHSH and LQKENI. CDR3 DNA sequence: TGTGCCAGCACAAACCTCGACAGGGATCAGCCCCAGCATTTT. Its protein product is CASTNLDRDQPQHF.

This clone has only one observation. The genes are TRBV29-1 and TRBJ2-4; D unclear. V lost 4 bases and J 3 bases, leaving 10 bases between the germline ends. Per germline, CDR1 SQVTM and CDR2 ANQGSEA. CDR3 length: 13 residues. The CDR3 nucleotides read TGCAGCGTTGGATCGTCGGTCAAAAACATTCAGTACTTC. Amino acids: CSVGSSVKNIQYF. The full variable domain, completed using reference TRBV29-1 and TRBJ2-4, is SAVISQKPSRDICQRGTSLTIQCQVDSQVTMMFWYRQQPGQSLTLIATANQGSEATYESGFVIDKFPISRPNLTFSTLTVSNMSPEDSSIYLCSVGSSVKNIQYFGAGTRLSVL.

This clone was detected only once. This rearrangement joins TRBV5-1 to TRBJ1-2; 9 bases match TRBD1. This CDR3 region has 18 residues. Looked up from germline, CDR1 is SGHRS and CDR2 is YFSETQ. V shed 0 bases, J shed 1 base, and the junction held 10 bases outside the gene matches. CDR3 protein: CASSLVGTGGPLNYGYTF. CDR3 DNA: TGCGCCAGCAGCTTGGTGGGAACAGGGGGCCCACTTAACTATGGCTACACCTTC. Looking up the rest from reference TRBV5-1 and TRBJ1-2 gives the full variable domain: KAGVTQTPRYLIKTRGQQVTLSCSPISGHRSVSWYQQTPGQGLQFLFEYFSETQRNKGNFPGRFSGRQFSNSRSEMNVSTLELGDSALYLCASSLVGTGGPLNYGYTFGSGTRLTVV.

The rearrangement uses TRBV19 and TRBJ2-1; tentative D call: TRBD2 (6 bases). Germline CDR1 and CDR2: LNHDA and SQIVND (reference sequence). V was clipped by 1 base and J by 7 bases, with 8 bases between them. The CDR3 has 13 residues. The DNA for the CDR3 is TGTGCCAGTAGTATAGGACTAGGTAATGAGCAGTTCTTC. This sequence encodes CASSIGLGNEQFF.

Details on this clone: Other DNA sequences of this sample code for an identical CDR3. The chain uses TRBV4-1 and TRBJ1-1; no definite D call. Germline V CDR1 and CDR2: MGHRA, YSYEKL. V lost 1 base, J lost 1 base, and 10 bases lay in between. The CDR3 is made up of 15 amino acids. The CDR3 coding sequence is TGCGCCAGCAGCCAAGTACGGACGGGGAACACTGAAGCTTTCTTT. Encoded protein: CASSQVRTGNTEAFF.

The chain employs TRBV11-2 and TRBJ2-7; D might be TRBD2 (5 bases). The germline V gene encodes CDR1 SGHAT and CDR2 FQNNGV. V was pared by 0 bases and J by 7 bases, with 22 bases between. This CDR3 has 17 amino acids. CDR3 coding DNA: TGTGCCAGCAGCTTAGATCTGAGGAGGTATTTCACGGGGGAGCAGTACTTC. Protein product: CASSLDLRRYFTGEQYF.